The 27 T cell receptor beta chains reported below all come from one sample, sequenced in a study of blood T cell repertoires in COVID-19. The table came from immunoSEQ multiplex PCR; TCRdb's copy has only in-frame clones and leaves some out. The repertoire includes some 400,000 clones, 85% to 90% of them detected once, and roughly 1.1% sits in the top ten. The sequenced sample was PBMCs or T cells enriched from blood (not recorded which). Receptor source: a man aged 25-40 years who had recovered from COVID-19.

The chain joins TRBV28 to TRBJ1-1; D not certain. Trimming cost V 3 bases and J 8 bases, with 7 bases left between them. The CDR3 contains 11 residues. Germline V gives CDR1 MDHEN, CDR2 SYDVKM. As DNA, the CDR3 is TGTGCCAGCAGTTTTTACAGCGAAGCTTTCTTT. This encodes CASSFYSEAFF.

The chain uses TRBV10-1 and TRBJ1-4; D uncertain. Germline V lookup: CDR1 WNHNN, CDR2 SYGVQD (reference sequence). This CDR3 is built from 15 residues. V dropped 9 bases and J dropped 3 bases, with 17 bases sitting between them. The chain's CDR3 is CARKTKRRANEKLFF. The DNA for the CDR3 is TGCGCCAGAAAAACCAAAAGGCGGGCTAATGAAAAACTGTTTTTT.

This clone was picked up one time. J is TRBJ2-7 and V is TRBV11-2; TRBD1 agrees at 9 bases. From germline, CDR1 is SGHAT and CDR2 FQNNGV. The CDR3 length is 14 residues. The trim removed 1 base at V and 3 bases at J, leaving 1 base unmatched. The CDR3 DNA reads TGTGCCAGCAGCTTAGTGGACAGGGGCTACGAGCAGTACTTC. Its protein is CASSLVDRGYEQYF.

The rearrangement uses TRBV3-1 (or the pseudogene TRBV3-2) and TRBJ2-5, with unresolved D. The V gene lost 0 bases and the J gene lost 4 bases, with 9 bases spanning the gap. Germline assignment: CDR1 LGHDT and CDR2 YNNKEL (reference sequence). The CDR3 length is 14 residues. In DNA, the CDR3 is TGTGCCAGCAGCCAAGAGAATGAGGTAGAGACCCAGTACTTC. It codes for CASSQENEVETQYF.

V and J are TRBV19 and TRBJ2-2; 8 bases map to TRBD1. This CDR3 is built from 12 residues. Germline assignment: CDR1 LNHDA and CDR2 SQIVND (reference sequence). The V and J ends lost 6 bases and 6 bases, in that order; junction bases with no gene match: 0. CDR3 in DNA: TGTGCCAGTAGGGGACAGGCCGGGGAGCTGTTTTTT. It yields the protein CASRGQAGELFF.

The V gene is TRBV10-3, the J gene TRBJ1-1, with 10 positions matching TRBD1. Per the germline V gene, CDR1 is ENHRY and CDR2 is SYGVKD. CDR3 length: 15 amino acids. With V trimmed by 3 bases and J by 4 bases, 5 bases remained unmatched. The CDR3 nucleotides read TGTGCCATCAGTGAACGAGGACAGGGGGGCACTGAAGCTTTCTTT. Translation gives CAISERGQGGTEAFF.

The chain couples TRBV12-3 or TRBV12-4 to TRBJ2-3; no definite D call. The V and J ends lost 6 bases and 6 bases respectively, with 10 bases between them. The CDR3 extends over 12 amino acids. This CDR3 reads CASSPARDTQYF. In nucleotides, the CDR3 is TGTGCCAGCAGCCCGGCGAGGGATACGCAGTATTTT.

The CDR3 coding sequence is TGTGCCAGCAGCTCCGAACTAGCGGGAGAGCAGTTCTTC. Its translation: CASSSELAGEQFF. The chain is built from TRBV11-2 and TRBJ2-1, with 10 bases aligning to TRBD2. Trimming cost V 4 bases and J 10 bases; bases outside gene matches: 4. The CDR3 has 13 amino acids. Germline V lookup: CDR1 SGHAT, CDR2 FQNNGV.

The CDR3 spells CASSVPVETDTQYF. The CDR3 bases are TGTGCCAGCAGCGTTCCCGTGGAGACAGATACGCAGTATTTT. The chain joins TRBV9 to TRBJ2-3; D is unresolved. Germline CDR1 reads SGDLS; CDR2 reads YYNGEE. There are 14 residues in the CDR3. The ends were cut back, 2 bases at V and 3 bases at J, with 10 bases in the middle.

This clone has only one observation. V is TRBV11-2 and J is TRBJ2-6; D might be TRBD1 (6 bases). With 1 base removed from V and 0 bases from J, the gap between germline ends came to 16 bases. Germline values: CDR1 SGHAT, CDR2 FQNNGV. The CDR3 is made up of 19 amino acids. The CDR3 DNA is TGTGCCAGCAGCTTAGGGGCCATAATCAGGGGCTCTGGGGCCAACGTCCTGACTTTC. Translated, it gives CASSLGAIIRGSGANVLTF.

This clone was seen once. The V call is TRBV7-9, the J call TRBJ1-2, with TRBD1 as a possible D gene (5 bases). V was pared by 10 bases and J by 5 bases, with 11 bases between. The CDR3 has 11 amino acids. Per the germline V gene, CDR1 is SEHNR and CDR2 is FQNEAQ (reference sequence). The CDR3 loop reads CATIAGYGYTF. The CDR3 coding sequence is TGTGCCACCATCGCAGGGTATGGCTACACCTTC.

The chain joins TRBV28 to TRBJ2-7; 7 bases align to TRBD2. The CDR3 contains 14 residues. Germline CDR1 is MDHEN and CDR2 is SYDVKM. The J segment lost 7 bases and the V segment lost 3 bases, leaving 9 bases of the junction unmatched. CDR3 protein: CASSFRGVVVEQYF. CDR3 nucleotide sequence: TGTGCCAGCAGTTTCCGGGGGGTAGTAGTTGAGCAGTACTTC.

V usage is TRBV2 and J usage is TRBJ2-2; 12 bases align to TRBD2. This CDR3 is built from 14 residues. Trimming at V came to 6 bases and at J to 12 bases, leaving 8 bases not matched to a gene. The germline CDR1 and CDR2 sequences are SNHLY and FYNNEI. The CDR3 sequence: CASRAPGLAGQLFF. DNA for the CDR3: TGTGCCAGCAGGGCTCCGGGACTAGCGGGCCAGCTGTTTTTT.

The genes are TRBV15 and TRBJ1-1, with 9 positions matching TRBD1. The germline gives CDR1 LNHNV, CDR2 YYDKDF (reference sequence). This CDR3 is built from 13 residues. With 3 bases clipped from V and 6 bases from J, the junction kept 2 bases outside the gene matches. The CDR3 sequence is CATSRDRGAEAFF. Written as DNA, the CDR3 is TGTGCCACCAGCAGGGACAGGGGCGCTGAAGCTTTCTTT.

The DNA for the CDR3 is TGTGCCAGCAGCGTAGCATTGGACAGCTGGTATGGCTACACCTTC. This encodes CASSVALDSWYGYTF. This chain links TRBV9 with TRBJ1-2; D possibly corresponds to TRBD1 (6 bases). Germline V lookup: CDR1 SGDLS, CDR2 YYNGEE. The CDR3 length is 15 residues. Trimming shortened V by 0 bases and J by 5 bases, and 14 bases separated the two germline ends. Supplemented by reference TRBV9 and TRBJ1-2, the full variable domain reads DSGVTQTPKHLITATGQRVTLRCSPRSGDLSVYWYQQSLDQGLQFLIQYYNGEERAKGNILERFSAQQFPDLHSELNLSSLELGDSALYFCASSVALDSWYGYTFGSGTRLTVV.

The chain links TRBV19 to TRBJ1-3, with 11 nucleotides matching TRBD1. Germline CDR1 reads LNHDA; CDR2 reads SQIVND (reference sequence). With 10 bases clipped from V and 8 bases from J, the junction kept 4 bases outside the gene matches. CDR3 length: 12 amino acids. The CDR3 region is CATADRGHTIYF. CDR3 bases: TGTGCCACCGCGGACAGGGGGCACACCATATATTTT.

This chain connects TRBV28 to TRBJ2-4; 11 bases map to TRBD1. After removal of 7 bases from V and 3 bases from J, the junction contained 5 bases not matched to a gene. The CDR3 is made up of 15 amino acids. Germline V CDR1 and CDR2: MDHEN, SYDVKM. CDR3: CASTTGQGGKNIQYF. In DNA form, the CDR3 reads TGTGCCAGCACCACGGGACAGGGGGGCAAAAACATTCAGTACTTC.

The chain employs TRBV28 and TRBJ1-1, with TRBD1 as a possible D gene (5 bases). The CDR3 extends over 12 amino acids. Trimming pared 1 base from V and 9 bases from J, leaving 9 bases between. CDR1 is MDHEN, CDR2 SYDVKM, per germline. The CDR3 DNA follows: TGTGCCAGCAGTTTATTGGGGCAGCAAGCTTTCTTT. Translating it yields CASSLLGQQAFF.

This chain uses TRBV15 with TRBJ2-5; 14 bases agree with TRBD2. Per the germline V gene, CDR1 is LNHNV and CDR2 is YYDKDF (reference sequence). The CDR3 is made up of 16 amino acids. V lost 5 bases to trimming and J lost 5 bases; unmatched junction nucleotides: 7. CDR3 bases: TGTGCCACCAGCTCCCGACTAGCGGGAGGGGGGGAGACCCAGTACTTC. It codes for CATSSRLAGGGETQYF.

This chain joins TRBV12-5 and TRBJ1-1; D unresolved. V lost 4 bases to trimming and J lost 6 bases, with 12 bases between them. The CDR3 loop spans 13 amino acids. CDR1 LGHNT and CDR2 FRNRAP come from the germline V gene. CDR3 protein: CASGSPMRAEAFF. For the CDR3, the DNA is TGTGCTAGTGGTTCCCCGATGAGGGCTGAAGCTTTCTTT.

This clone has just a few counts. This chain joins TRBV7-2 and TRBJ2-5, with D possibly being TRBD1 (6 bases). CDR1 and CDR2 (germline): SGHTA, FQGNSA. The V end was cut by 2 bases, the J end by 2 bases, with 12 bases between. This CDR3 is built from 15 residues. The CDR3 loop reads CASSLYGDKQETQYF. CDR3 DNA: TGTGCCAGCAGCTTATATGGGGACAAACAAGAGACCCAGTACTTC.

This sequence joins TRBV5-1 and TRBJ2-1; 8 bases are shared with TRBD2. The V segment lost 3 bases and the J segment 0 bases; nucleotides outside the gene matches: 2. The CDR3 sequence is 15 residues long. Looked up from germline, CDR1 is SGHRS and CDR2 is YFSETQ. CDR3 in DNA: TGCGCCAGCAGCTCCGCGGGGGGCTCCTACAATGAGCAGTTCTTC. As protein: CASSSAGGSYNEQFF. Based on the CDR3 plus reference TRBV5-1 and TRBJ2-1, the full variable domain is KAGVTQTPRYLIKTRGQQVTLSCSPISGHRSVSWYQQTPGQGLQFLFEYFSETQRNKGNFPGRFSGRQFSNSRSEMNVSTLELGDSALYLCASSSAGGSYNEQFFGPGTRLTVL.

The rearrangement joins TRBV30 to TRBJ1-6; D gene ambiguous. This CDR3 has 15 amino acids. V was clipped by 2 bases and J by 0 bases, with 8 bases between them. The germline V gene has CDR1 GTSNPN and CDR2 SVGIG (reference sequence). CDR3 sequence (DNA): TGTGCCTGGAGTTCTCGGGGCTCCTATAATTCACCCCTCCACTTT. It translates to CAWSSRGSYNSPLHF.

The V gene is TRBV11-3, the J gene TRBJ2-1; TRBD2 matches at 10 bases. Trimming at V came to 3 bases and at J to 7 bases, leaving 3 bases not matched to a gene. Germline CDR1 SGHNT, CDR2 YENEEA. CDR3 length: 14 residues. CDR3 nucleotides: TGTGCCAGCAGCTTGGCTAGCGGGAGAAATGAGCAGTTCTTC. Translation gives CASSLASGRNEQFF.

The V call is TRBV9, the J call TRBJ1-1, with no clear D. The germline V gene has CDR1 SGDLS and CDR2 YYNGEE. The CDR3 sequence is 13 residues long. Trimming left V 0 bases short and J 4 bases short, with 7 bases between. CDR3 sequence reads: CASSVDRGTEAFF. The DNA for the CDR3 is TGTGCCAGCAGCGTAGACCGGGGCACTGAAGCTTTCTTT.

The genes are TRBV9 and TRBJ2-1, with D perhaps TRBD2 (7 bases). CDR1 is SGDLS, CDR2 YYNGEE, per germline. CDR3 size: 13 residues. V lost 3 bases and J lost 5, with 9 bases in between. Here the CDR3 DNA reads TGTGCCAGCAGCGAGGGGGGGAACAATGAGCAGTTCTTC. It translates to CASSEGGNNEQFF.

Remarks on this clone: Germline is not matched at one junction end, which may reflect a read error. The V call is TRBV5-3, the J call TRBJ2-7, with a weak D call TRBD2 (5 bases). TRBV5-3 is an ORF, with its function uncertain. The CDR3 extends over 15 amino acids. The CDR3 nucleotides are TGTGTCAGAAGCTTAAACCAACTAGAAGACTACGAGCAGTACTTC. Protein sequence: CVRSLNQLEDYEQYF.